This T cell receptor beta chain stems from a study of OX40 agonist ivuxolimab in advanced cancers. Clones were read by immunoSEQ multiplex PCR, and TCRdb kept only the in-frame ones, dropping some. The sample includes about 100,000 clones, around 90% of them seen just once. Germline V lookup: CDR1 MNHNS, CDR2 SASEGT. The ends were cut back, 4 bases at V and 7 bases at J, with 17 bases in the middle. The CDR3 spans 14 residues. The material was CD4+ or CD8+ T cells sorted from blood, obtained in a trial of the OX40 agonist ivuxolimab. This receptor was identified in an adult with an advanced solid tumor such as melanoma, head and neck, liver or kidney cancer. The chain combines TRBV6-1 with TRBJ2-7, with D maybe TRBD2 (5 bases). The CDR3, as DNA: TGTGCCAGCAGTGTAACGGAGGACCTTAAGGAGCAGTACTTC. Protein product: CASSVTEDLKEQYF.